This TCR beta chain was identified in a study of identical twins. TCRdb itself ran the 5' RACE reads through MiXCR, one entry per CDR3 protein. The data contain about 890,000 distinct CDR3 sequences, more than 9% of them singletons. This clonotype was observed at least ten times. Germline values: CDR1 MGHRA, CDR2 YSYEKL. Trimming cost V 2 bases and J 5 bases, with 18 bases left between them. The CDR3 is 16 amino acids. These sequences were also reported in another study, on yellow fever vaccine responses in identical twins. That report notes: Twins reportedly had a vaccine T cell response that seemed partly convergent, partly personalized.

This receptor was identified in a woman under 30 in good health. The material sequenced was PBMCs. The chain couples TRBV4-1 to TRBJ2-5; D might be TRBD2 (6 bases). The CDR3 sequence is CASSQPGGRSQETQYF. CDR3 bases: TGCGCCAGCAGCCAACCCGGGGGTCGATCACAGGAGACCCAGTACTTC.